The 24 T cell receptor beta chains below were found in one sample sequenced in a study of cytomegalovirus exposure and HLA in healthy donors (dated by TCRdb to 2016 to 2017). The library was generated by the immunoSEQ multiplex PCR assay. For the multiplex PCR, a mixture combining 60 forward primers for TCR Vbeta segments and 13 reverse primers for TCR Jbeta segments was used. What TCRdb holds here is the immuneACCESS table cut down to in-frame rearrangements. Part of the clones is not present; checked against another copy, under half of the missing clones reflect an unresolved V gene, and the others are unexplained. The sample profile shows approximately 76,000 clones; 63% of them were found once. The ten largest clones capture approximately 5.4% of the sample. Sequencing input: PBMCs. These receptors all stem from a man aged 25-45 years in good health and CMV-seropositive.

This clone occurred once. The J gene is TRBJ2-3, the V gene TRBV5-4; D uncertain. CDR1 and CDR2 from the germline V gene are SGHNT and YYREEE (reference sequence). This CDR3 region has 15 residues. The V end was cut by 0 bases, the J end by 0 bases, with 8 bases between. In nucleotides, the CDR3 is TGTGCCAGCAGCTTGGCCCCAACTAGCACAGATACGCAGTATTTT. This translates into CASSLAPTSTDTQYF.

J is TRBJ2-1 and V is TRBV7-9; 7 nucleotides agree with TRBD2. From germline, CDR1 is SEHNR and CDR2 FQNEAQ (reference sequence). The CDR3 loop spans 16 amino acids. The V gene end was trimmed by 5 bases and the J gene end by 2 bases; junction bases not matched to a gene: 9. CDR3 DNA: TGTGCCAGCAGCCTCCCGGAGCGGGACGCCTACAATGAGCAGTTCTTC. Its protein product is CASSLPERDAYNEQFF.

The V and J genes are TRBV29-1 and TRBJ2-1, with TRBD2 as a possible D gene (6 bases). The CDR3 totals 16 residues. Germline CDR1 SQVTM, CDR2 ANQGSEA. Trimming pared 7 bases from V and 4 bases from J, leaving 23 bases between. The CDR3 reads CSDWPQTGGVYNEQFF. In nucleotides, the CDR3 is TGCAGCGACTGGCCTCAGACCGGAGGGGTATACAATGAGCAGTTCTTC.

The V call is TRBV28, the J call TRBJ2-3, with TRBD2 matching 7 bases. This CDR3 contains 14 residues. J gave up 2 bases and V 6 bases, and 5 bases lay outside the gene matches. The germline V gene has CDR1 MDHEN and CDR2 SYDVKM. DNA of the CDR3: TGTGCCAGCAGCAGGGACTACCCCACAGATACGCAGTATTTT. The encoded protein is CASSRDYPTDTQYF.

This clone was counted only a few times. The genes are TRBV5-1 and TRBJ2-2; 7 nucleotides match TRBD2. The CDR3 is 16 amino acids. Germline V CDR1 and CDR2: SGHRS, YFSETQ. V gave up 0 bases and J gave up 2 bases; unmatched junction bases: 4. CDR3 amino acids: CASSLGLADNTGELFF. Written as DNA, the CDR3 is TGCGCCAGCAGCTTGGGCCTAGCGGACAACACCGGGGAGCTGTTTTTT.

The chain joins TRBV5-1 to TRBJ1-5, with 7 positions matching TRBD1. V lost 4 bases, J lost 6 bases, and 10 bases stayed unmatched. The CDR3 has 15 amino acids. Per the germline V gene, CDR1 is SGHRS and CDR2 is YFSETQ. The CDR3: CASSPEGDSRQPQHF. The CDR3 DNA reads TGCGCCAGCAGCCCGGAGGGGGACAGCCGTCAGCCCCAGCATTTT.

The V and J genes are TRBV5-4 and TRBJ1-2; D might be TRBD1 (5 bases). Germline-derived CDR1 and CDR2 are SGHNT and YYREEE (reference sequence). The length of the CDR3 is 15 residues. Trimming shortened V by 0 bases and J by 7 bases, and 16 bases separated the two germline ends. CDR3 DNA sequence: TGTGCCAGCAGCTTGGGGGGCGGCAGGGTGGCTGGCTACACCTTC. It yields the protein CASSLGGGRVAGYTF.

The chain employs TRBV30 and TRBJ1-6, with D possibly being TRBD1 (6 bases). The germline V gene has CDR1 GTSNPN and CDR2 SVGIG (reference sequence). The CDR3 has 14 residues. Trimming cost V 3 bases and J 8 bases, with 14 bases left between them. The CDR3 is CAWRWGPGDSPLHF. CDR3 in DNA: TGTGCCTGGAGGTGGGGGCCCGGGGATTCACCCCTCCACTTT.

The CDR3 protein is CASSVEGRVGEKLFF. CDR3 nucleotides: TGTGCCAGCAGCGTAGAGGGCAGGGTCGGCGAAAAACTGTTTTTT. The rearrangement uses TRBV9 and TRBJ1-4; tentative D call: TRBD1 (5 bases). The V and J ends lost 0 bases and 8 bases respectively, with 14 bases between them. The length of the CDR3 is 15 residues. The germline V gene encodes CDR1 SGDLS and CDR2 YYNGEE. Based on the CDR3 plus reference TRBV9 and TRBJ1-4, the full variable domain is DSGVTQTPKHLITATGQRVTLRCSPRSGDLSVYWYQQSLDQGLQFLIQYYNGEERAKGNILERFSAQQFPDLHSELNLSSLELGDSALYFCASSVEGRVGEKLFFGSGTQLSVL.

The chain recombines TRBV11-2 with TRBJ2-7; the D gene is possibly TRBD2 (5 bases). Germline CDR1 SGHAT, CDR2 FQNNGV. This CDR3 is 12 amino acids long. The V end was cut by 4 bases, the J end by 4 bases, with 8 bases between. Here the CDR3 DNA reads TGTGCCAGCAGCTCGGAGGCTTACGAGCAGTACTTC. This codes for CASSSEAYEQYF.

This clone was seen only a few times. This chain connects TRBV2 to TRBJ2-2, with a weak D call TRBD1 (6 bases). There are 15 residues in the CDR3. V dropped 6 bases and J dropped 2 bases, with 13 bases sitting between them. Germline values: CDR1 SNHLY, CDR2 FYNNEI. CDR3 amino acids: CASRPQGVNTGELFF. DNA of the CDR3: TGTGCCAGCAGGCCACAGGGAGTCAACACCGGGGAGCTGTTTTTT.

This clone was seen more than once but under ten times. The chain carries TRBV5-4 and TRBJ2-1, with 16 positions matching TRBD2. The germline V gene has CDR1 SGHNT and CDR2 YYREEE (reference sequence). V was clipped by 7 bases and J by 9 bases; unmatched bases: 19. This CDR3 is 19 amino acids long. Here the CDR3 reads CASAPPGLAGGPTTGEQFF. DNA for the CDR3: TGTGCCAGCGCCCCTCCGGGACTAGCGGGGGGGCCGACCACGGGTGAGCAGTTCTTC.

The CDR3 spells CASSPLPSGGNTDTQYF. In nucleotides, the CDR3 is TGTGCCAGCAGCCCGCTCCCTAGCGGGGGGAACACAGATACGCAGTATTTT. The chain combines TRBV5-4 with TRBJ2-3; 11 positions agree with TRBD2. Germline values: CDR1 SGHNT, CDR2 YYREEE (reference sequence). V lost 4 bases and J lost 2; bases outside the gene matches: 9. This CDR3 region has 17 residues.

The V call is TRBV6-5, the J call TRBJ1-5; unclear D gene. CDR1 and CDR2 (germline): MNHEY, SVGAGI. The V gene lost 7 bases and the J gene lost 1 base, with 11 bases spanning the gap. This CDR3 contains 14 residues. Here the CDR3 reads CASNSEASNQPQHF. The CDR3 coding sequence is TGTGCCAGCAATTCAGAGGCCAGCAATCAGCCCCAGCATTTT.

This clone occurred a few times. The CDR3 nucleotides are TGTGCCAGCAGGCGACAGGGGGCAACGGAGACCCAGTACTTC. It encodes CASRRQGATETQYF. V and J are TRBV11-3 and TRBJ2-5; 10 bases line up with TRBD1. Per the germline V gene, CDR1 is SGHNT and CDR2 is YENEEA. Trimming took 6 bases from V and 5 from J; bases not matched to a gene: 6. CDR3 size: 14 residues.

In its sample, this clone was seen once. The rearrangement links TRBV5-1 to TRBJ2-2; 7 bases align to TRBD1. This CDR3 spans 15 amino acids. V lost 4 bases and J lost 6; bases outside the gene matches: 9. Germline loops: CDR1 SGHRS, CDR2 YFSETQ. The DNA for the CDR3 is TGCGCCAGCAGCCAGCGACAGGGTGTGGCCGGGGAGCTGTTTTTT. Amino acids: CASSQRQGVAGELFF.

V usage is TRBV9 and J usage is TRBJ2-7; 11 bases line up with TRBD2. CDR3 length: 16 amino acids. The germline CDR1 and CDR2 sequences are SGDLS and YYNGEE. Losses at the gene ends were 4 bases for V and 5 bases for J; bases not matched to a gene: 11. CDR3 loop: CASSPLELAGVNEQYF. The DNA of the CDR3 is TGTGCCAGCAGCCCCCTGGAACTAGCGGGAGTCAACGAGCAGTACTTC.

The chain couples TRBV29-1 to TRBJ2-7, with D possibly matching TRBD2 (5 bases). This CDR3 is 14 amino acids long. CDR1 SQVTM and CDR2 ANQGSEA come from the germline V gene. The CDR3 here is CSALAANGKYEQYF. CDR3 DNA: TGCAGTGCCCTGGCGGCTAACGGGAAGTACGAGCAGTACTTC.

The genes are TRBV6-6 and TRBJ2-7; D is undetermined. Germline CDR1 and CDR2: MNHNY and SVGAGI (reference sequence). Trimming stripped 7 bases from V and 0 bases from J, with 13 bases between. The length of the CDR3 is 14 residues. The DNA for the CDR3 is TGTGCCAGCACCCCCCGCTGGAGCTCCTACGAGCAGTACTTC. Encoded protein: CASTPRWSSYEQYF.

A few counts support this clone. The chain carries TRBV7-2 and TRBJ2-3, with 7 bases that match TRBD2. Germline V gene lookup returns CDR1 SGHTA and CDR2 FQGNSA. Trimming removed 1 base from V and 5 bases from J; junction bases left unmatched: 9. There are 16 residues in the CDR3. This chain's CDR3 is CASSLGPGGAQDTQYF. The CDR3 DNA is TGTGCCAGCAGCTTAGGACCGGGAGGTGCACAAGATACGCAGTATTTT.

The chain employs TRBV11-2 and TRBJ1-6; no definite D call. Trimming pared 3 bases from V and 5 bases from J, leaving 11 bases between. The V gene's germline CDR1 is SGHAT and CDR2 FQNNGV. This CDR3 is built from 15 residues. The CDR3 reads CASSFSVTNNSPLHF. CDR3 coding DNA: TGTGCCAGCAGCTTCTCGGTAACCAATAATTCACCCCTCCACTTT.

The chain employs TRBV28 and TRBJ2-5; 9 nucleotides align to TRBD2. V shed 2 bases, J shed 4 bases, and the junction held 14 bases outside the gene matches. This CDR3 is 18 amino acids long. The V gene's germline CDR1 is MDHEN and CDR2 SYDVKM. CDR3 DNA: TGTGCCAGCAGTTTAGACTTTACGGGCGGGGGGGCCTCAGAGACCCAGTACTTC. Protein product: CASSLDFTGGGASETQYF. Using reference TRBV28 and TRBJ2-5 for the parts outside the CDR3, the full variable domain is DVKVTQSSRYLVKRTGEKVFLECVQDMDHENMFWYRQDPGLGLRLIYFSYDVKMKEKGDIPEGYSVSREKKERFSLILESASTNQTSMYLCASSLDFTGGGASETQYFGPGTRLLVL.

This clone was seen just once. The chain links TRBV7-9 to TRBJ2-5; D remains unclear. The ends were cut back, 1 base at V and 5 bases at J, with 8 bases in the middle. In germline, CDR1 is SEHNR, CDR2 FQNEAQ (reference sequence). This CDR3 has 13 amino acids. CDR3 sequence: CASSLEDWETQYF. Written as DNA, the CDR3 is TGTGCCAGCAGCTTAGAAGACTGGGAGACCCAGTACTTC.

This rearrangement joins TRBV30 to TRBJ2-1; 11 bases line up with TRBD2. The CDR3 totals 21 residues. With V trimmed by 1 base and J by 0 bases, 17 bases remained unmatched. Per germline, CDR1 GTSNPN and CDR2 SVGIG (reference sequence). Here the CDR3 DNA reads TGTGCCTGGAGTGCGGGACTATTTCTAGCGGGAGGATCGATCTCCTACAATGAGCAGTTCTTC. It codes for CAWSAGLFLAGGSISYNEQFF.